The source of this T cell receptor (beta chain) is a study of Ad26.COV2.S vaccination and SARS-CoV-2 variants. Treatment denoted: some 20 received Ad26.COV2.S at low or high dose, single or two shots; roughly five received placebo; per-sample allocation not given. Collection of the samples took place on day 63 after the first injection of vaccine or placebo. Vaccine was an Ad26 vector expressing Wuhan-strain SARS-CoV-2 spike. V was clipped by 5 bases and J by 0 bases, with 17 bases between them. Germline V gives CDR1 MDHEN, CDR2 SYDVKM. The CDR3 loop spans 18 amino acids. Using immunoSEQ multiplex PCR, the repertoire was profiled, and TCRdb retains in-frame clones only, with some absent. The data show about half a million clones, with about nine tenths seen just once and under 2% held by the top ten.

The chain links TRBV28 to TRBJ2-6; TRBD2 might be the D (5 bases). This clonotype originated in a person aged 18-65 years who received the Ad26.COV2.S COVID-19 vaccine or a placebo. The source material was peripheral blood, sampled in a trial of Ad26.COV2.S vaccine versus placebo. This CDR3 reads CASSPSGNRDSGANVLTF. Here the CDR3 DNA reads TGTGCCAGCAGTCCCTCCGGCAACCGGGACTCTGGGGCCAACGTCCTGACTTTC.